The clone carrying this T cell receptor beta chain was detected a few times. The target antigen is unknown. The ends were cut back, 5 bases at V and 7 bases at J, with 17 bases in the middle. The CDR3 covers 13 residues. CDR1 is SQVTM, CDR2 ANQGSEA, per germline. The source of the sample is a study of T cell repertoires in cytomegalovirus infection. Study information: Public signatures in TCR beta pointed to CMV infection and matching HLA type. Study-wide results and limits: Summed frequency of shared TCR beta families picked out CMV carriers who also had the relevant HLA. CMV-specific HLA-C-restricted TCR beta clonotypes dominated the ex vivo response.

TCRdb reanalysed the reads using MiXCR and keeps one entry per CDR3 protein. The sample shows hundreds of thousands of distinct CDR3 sequences, roughly 9.3% of them seen only once. V is TRBV29-1 and J is TRBJ1-2; maybe TRBD1 (6 bases). The sequence derives from a human donor in good health (CMV status not recorded). Some clones in this sample may be carry-over from other donors' samples. The sample was PBMCs. CDR3 protein: CSVTARQVVGYTF. The CDR3 DNA reads as TGCAGCGTTACGGCTCGACAGGTGGTTGGCTACACCTTC.